The 10 T cell receptor beta chains below were found in one sample sequenced in a study of metastatic and nonmetastatic thyroid tumors. TCRdb reanalyzed the PCR reads via MiXCR. In the table there are roughly 14,000 clones, about 31% of which are singletons. Every patient was untreated before thyroid surgery. The sequencing input was tumor tissue. These receptors were collected from a female donor with papillary thyroid cancer or a benign thyroid nodule (not recorded which). Some clones in this sample may be carry-over from other donors' samples.

This clone was counted at least ten times. The gene calls are TRBV2 and TRBJ2-5; 16 bases align to TRBD2. The CDR3 length is 16 residues. CDR1 and CDR2 from the germline V gene are SNHLY and FYNNEI. J lost 3 bases, V lost 7 bases, and 5 bases had no gene match. In nucleotides, the CDR3 is TGTGCCAGCACCGGGACTAGCGGGAGGGCCAAAGAGACCCAGTACTTC. Its protein is CASTGTSGRAKETQYF. The full variable domain, its missing parts supplied by reference TRBV2 and TRBJ2-5, is EPEVTQTPSHQVTQMGQEVILRCVPISNHLYFYWYRQILGQKVEFLVSFYNNEISEKSEIFDDQFSVERPDGSNFTLKIRSTKLEDSAMYFCASTGTSGRAKETQYFGPGTRLLVL.

The V gene is TRBV19, the J gene TRBJ1-2, with D perhaps matching TRBD1 (6 bases). The V and J ends lost 3 bases and 4 bases respectively, with 15 bases between them. CDR3 length: 15 amino acids. Germline V gene lookup returns CDR1 LNHDA and CDR2 SQIVND (reference sequence). Here the CDR3 DNA reads TGTGCCAGTAGTATTACCCTGGACAGCCCCTATGGCTACACCTTC. Translation: CASSITLDSPYGYTF.

This chain connects TRBV4-1 to TRBJ2-7; TRBD1 matches at 7 bases. The trim removed 4 bases at V and 2 bases at J, leaving 11 bases unmatched. Germline lookup yields CDR1 MGHRA and CDR2 YSYEKL. The CDR3 is made up of 16 amino acids. CDR3 sequence: CASSLTGTAVTYEQYF. In nucleotides, the CDR3 is TGCGCCAGCAGCCTAACCGGGACAGCCGTTACCTACGAGCAGTACTTC.

This chain uses TRBV5-4 with TRBJ2-7, with D tentatively TRBD2 (7 bases). The V end was cut by 7 bases, the J end by 5 bases, with 19 bases between. Germline V gene lookup returns CDR1 SGHNT and CDR2 YYREEE (reference sequence). The CDR3 totals 14 residues. CDR3 sequence reads: CASAESGGWDEQYF. In DNA, the CDR3 is TGTGCCAGCGCTGAGTCGGGGGGCTGGGACGAGCAGTACTTC.

The rearrangement joins TRBV7-9 to TRBJ1-1, with TRBD1 identical over 7 bases. The CDR3 runs 15 residues. Germline V CDR1 and CDR2: SEHNR, FQNEAQ (reference sequence). Trimming cost V 1 base and J 3 bases; bases outside gene matches: 5. This CDR3 is CASSLGGTAHTEAFF. The CDR3 DNA sequence: TGTGCCAGCAGCTTAGGGGGGACAGCTCACACTGAAGCTTTCTTT. The variable domain in full, with the rest retrieved from reference TRBV7-9 and TRBJ1-1, is DTGVSQNPRHKITKRGQNVTFRCDPISEHNRLYWYRQTLGQGPEFLTYFQNEAQLEKSRLLSDRFSAERPKGSFSTLEIQRTEQGDSAMYLCASSLGGTAHTEAFFGQGTRLTVV.

The CDR3 nucleotides read TGTGCCAGCAGTACTAGCGGGACCGGGGAGCTGTTTTTT. It encodes CASSTSGTGELFF. This chain uses TRBV6-4 with TRBJ2-2; 9 bases match TRBD2. There are 13 residues in the CDR3. After removal of 5 bases from V and 5 bases from J, the junction contained 0 bases not matched to a gene. Looked up from germline, CDR1 is MRHNA and CDR2 is SNTAGT.

This clone was counted only a few times. V gene TRBV15 combines with J gene TRBJ2-7, with TRBD2 as a possible D gene (5 bases). CDR3 length: 13 amino acids. Deletions cut 0 bases from V and 4 bases from J, with 7 bases between. CDR1 is LNHNV and CDR2 is YYDKDF in the germline V gene (reference sequence). The CDR3 here is CATSRDRGYEQYF. CDR3 DNA: TGTGCCACCAGCAGAGATCGGGGTTACGAGCAGTACTTC.

This chain links TRBV27 with TRBJ2-2; a weak D match, TRBD2 (5 bases). The CDR3 is made up of 17 amino acids. V lost 2 bases and J lost 0, with 13 bases in between. CDR1 and CDR2 from the germline V gene are MNHEY and SMNVEV (reference sequence). The DNA for the CDR3 is TGTGCCAGCAGTTTAAGGAGGCCTCGGTCGAACACCGGGGAGCTGTTTTTT. Translating gives CASSLRRPRSNTGELFF.

In DNA, the CDR3 is TGTGCCAGCAGCTTAGGACGGAATGAAAAACTGTTTTTT. This translates into CASSLGRNEKLFF. This rearrangement joins TRBV5-6 to TRBJ1-4; D not resolved. CDR3 length: 13 amino acids. Trimming left V 2 bases short and J 5 bases short, with 7 bases between. Germline CDR1 and CDR2: SGHDT and YYEEEE.

By sample share, this clone is medium-sized. The rearrangement links TRBV6-1 to TRBJ2-3, with 13 bases fitting TRBD2. Germline trimming cut 7 bases from V and 4 bases from J; bases unmatched to any gene: 2. The CDR3 totals 14 residues. Germline CDR1 reads MNHNS; CDR2 reads SASEGT. CDR3 region: CASTTSGRPDTQYF. CDR3 bases: TGTGCCAGCACGACTAGCGGGAGGCCAGATACGCAGTATTTT.